This T cell receptor (beta chain) emerged from a study of blood T cell repertoires in COVID-19. This CDR3 spans 15 amino acids. V was pared by 5 bases and J by 7 bases, with 7 bases of the junction left unmatched. CDR1 and CDR2 from the germline V gene are SNHLY and FYNNEI. Some clones are missing from TCRdb's copy, which holds only in-frame ones; the method was immunoSEQ multiplex PCR. The repertoire consists of under 250,000 clones, with about 87% occurring once and the leading ten covering about 6.7%. The specimen was peripheral blood. The clonotype originates from a woman in her thirties with COVID-19, enrolled during active disease. The rearrangement joins TRBV2 to TRBJ2-1; TRBD2 aligns across 11 bases. CDR3 coding DNA: TGTGCCAGCAGTTCCCAGACTAGCGGGATTAATGAGCAGTTCTTC. Translated: CASSSQTSGINEQFF.